This T cell receptor beta chain was observed in a study of T-cell memory formation after mild COVID-19. This clonotype was detected only a few times. TCRdb analysed the 5' RACE reads with MiXCR anew, one entry per CDR3 protein. The table lists some 120,000 distinct CDR3 sequences, about 17% of them singletons. This TCR derives from an adult woman who had mild COVID-19 (a few samples of this study predate the infection). Cell type and time point are not known. The sample comprised PBMCs or a T cell subset sorted from them (not recorded which).

CDR3 DNA sequence: TGTGCCAGCAGTGAATATGCGGGAGGGACGCAGTACTTC. It encodes CASSEYAGGTQYF. This chain uses TRBV25-1 with TRBJ2-7, with 9 bases identical to TRBD2. The trim removed 0 bases at V and 9 bases at J, leaving 3 bases unmatched. The germline V gene encodes CDR1 MGHDK and CDR2 SYGVNS. CDR3 length: 13 amino acids.